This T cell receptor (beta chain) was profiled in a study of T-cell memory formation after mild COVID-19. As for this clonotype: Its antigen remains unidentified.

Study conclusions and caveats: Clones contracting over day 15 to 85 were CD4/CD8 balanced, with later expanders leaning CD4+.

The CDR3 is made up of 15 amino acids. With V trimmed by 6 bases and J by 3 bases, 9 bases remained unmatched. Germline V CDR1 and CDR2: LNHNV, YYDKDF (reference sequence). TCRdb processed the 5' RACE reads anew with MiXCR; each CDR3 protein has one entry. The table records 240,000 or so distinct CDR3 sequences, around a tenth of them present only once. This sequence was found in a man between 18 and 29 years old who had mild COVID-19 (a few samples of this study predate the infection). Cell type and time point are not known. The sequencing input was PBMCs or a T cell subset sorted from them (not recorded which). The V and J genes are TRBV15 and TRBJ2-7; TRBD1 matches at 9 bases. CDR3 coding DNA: TGTGCCACCAGGCGGGACAGGGTCTCCGGCTACGAGCAGTACGTC. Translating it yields CATRRDRVSGYEQYV.